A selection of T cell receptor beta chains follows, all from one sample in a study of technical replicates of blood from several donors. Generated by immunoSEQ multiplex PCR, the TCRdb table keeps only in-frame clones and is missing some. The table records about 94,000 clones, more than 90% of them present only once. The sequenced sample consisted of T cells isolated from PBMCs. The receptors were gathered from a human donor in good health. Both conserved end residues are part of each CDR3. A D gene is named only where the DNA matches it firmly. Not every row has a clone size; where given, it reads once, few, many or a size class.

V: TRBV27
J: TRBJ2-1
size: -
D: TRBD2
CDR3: CASSSSGSGYEQFF
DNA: TGTGCCAGCAGTTCCAGCGGGAGTGGCTATGAGCAGTTCTTC

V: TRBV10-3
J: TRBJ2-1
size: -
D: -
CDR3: CAISDPEGGRYNEQFF
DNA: TGTGCCATCAGTGACCCCGAGGGAGGCCGATACAATGAGCAGTTCTTC

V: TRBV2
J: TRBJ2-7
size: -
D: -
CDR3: CASSAHRDSSSYEQYF
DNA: TGTGCCAGCAGTGCTCACCGGGACTCGAGCTCCTACGAGCAGTACTTC

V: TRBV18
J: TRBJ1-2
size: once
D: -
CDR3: CASSPGQSGWEIYGYTF
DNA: TGTGCCAGCTCCCCCGGACAGTCTGGTTGGGAGATTTATGGCTACACCTTC

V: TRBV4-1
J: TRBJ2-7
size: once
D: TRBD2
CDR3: CASSQGGSSYEQYF
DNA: TGCGCCAGCAGCCAGGGGGGGAGCTCCTACGAGCAGTACTTC

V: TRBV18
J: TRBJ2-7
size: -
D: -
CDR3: CASSPLAGLEDEQYF
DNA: TGTGCCAGCTCACCACTTGCGGGACTGGAAGACGAGCAGTACTTC

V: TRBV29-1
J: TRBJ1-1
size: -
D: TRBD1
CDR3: CSVERGPDTEAFF
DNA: TGCAGCGTTGAAAGGGGGCCGGACACTGAAGCTTTCTTT

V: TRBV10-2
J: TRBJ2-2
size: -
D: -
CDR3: CASTRNTGELFF
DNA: TGCGCCAGCACCAGGAACACCGGGGAGCTGTTTTTT

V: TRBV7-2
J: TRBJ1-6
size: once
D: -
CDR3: CASSPGYSPLHF
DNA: TGTGCCAGCAGCCCAGGATATTCACCCCTCCACTTT

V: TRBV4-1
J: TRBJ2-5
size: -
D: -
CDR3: CASSQGAMGLAQETQYF
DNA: TGCGCCAGCAGCCAAGGGGCCATGGGTCTGGCCCAAGAGACCCAGTACTTC

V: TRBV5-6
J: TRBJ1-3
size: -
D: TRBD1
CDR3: CASSFRDRAGNTIYF
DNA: TGTGCCAGCAGCTTTCGGGACAGGGCTGGAAACACCATATATTTT

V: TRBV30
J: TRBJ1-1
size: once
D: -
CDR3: CAWDHPGRAEAFF
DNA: TGTGCCTGGGATCATCCCGGGAGGGCTGAAGCTTTCTTT

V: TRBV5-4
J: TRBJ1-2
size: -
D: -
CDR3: CASSLAGFYGYTF
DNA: TGTGCCAGCAGCTTGGCAGGGTTCTATGGCTACACCTTC

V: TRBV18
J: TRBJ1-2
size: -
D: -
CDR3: CASSPNIPNYGYTF
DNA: TGTGCCAGCTCACCTAACATTCCTAACTATGGCTACACCTTC

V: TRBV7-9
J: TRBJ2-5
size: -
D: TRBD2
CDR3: CASSLTSGGAAGQETQYF
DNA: TGTGCCAGCAGCTTAACTAGCGGGGGGGCGGCGGGACAAGAGACCCAGTACTTC

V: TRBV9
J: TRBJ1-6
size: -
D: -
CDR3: CASSVDLGGYLENSPLHF
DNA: TGTGCCAGCAGCGTAGACTTAGGGGGTTACCTTGAAAATTCACCCCTCCACTTT

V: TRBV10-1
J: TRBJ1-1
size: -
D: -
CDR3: CASSASGSEAFF
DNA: TGCGCCAGCAGTGCCTCAGGGTCTGAAGCTTTCTTT

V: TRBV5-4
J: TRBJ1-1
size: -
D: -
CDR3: CASGGKRPDAGRANTEAFF
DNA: TGTGCCAGCGGAGGTAAAAGACCCGATGCCGGACGGGCGAACACTGAAGCTTTCTTT

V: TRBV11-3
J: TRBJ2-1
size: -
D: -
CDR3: CASSLAVYNEQFF
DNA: TGTGCCAGCAGTTTAGCGGTCTACAATGAGCAGTTCTTC

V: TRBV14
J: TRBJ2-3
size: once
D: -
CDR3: CASSQAATDYPTDTQYF
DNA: TGTGCCAGCAGCCAAGCCGCGACGGACTATCCCACAGATACGCAGTATTTT

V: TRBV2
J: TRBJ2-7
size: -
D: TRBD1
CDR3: CASSPGTVNYEQYF
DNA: TGTGCCAGCAGTCCCGGGACAGTTAACTACGAGCAGTACTTC

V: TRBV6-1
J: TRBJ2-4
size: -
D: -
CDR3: CASRRGQGTKNIQYF
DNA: TGTGCCAGCAGGCGTGGGCAGGGCACCAAAAACATTCAGTACTTC

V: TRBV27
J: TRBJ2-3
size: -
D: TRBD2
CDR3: CASSSGLAADTQYF
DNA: TGTGCCAGCAGTTCAGGACTAGCAGCAGATACGCAGTATTTT

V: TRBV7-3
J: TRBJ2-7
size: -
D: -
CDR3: CASSLTGGQTIYEQYF
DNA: TGTGCCAGCAGCTTAACCGGGGGTCAGACAATCTACGAGCAGTACTTC

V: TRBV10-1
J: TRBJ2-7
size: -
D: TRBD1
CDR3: CASSPPGQSYEQYF
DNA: TGCGCCAGCAGCCCTCCGGGACAGTCCTACGAGCAGTACTTC

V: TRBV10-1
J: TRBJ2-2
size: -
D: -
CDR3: CASALNGVKNTGELFF
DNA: TGCGCCAGCGCCCTAAACGGGGTGAAAAACACCGGGGAGCTGTTTTTT

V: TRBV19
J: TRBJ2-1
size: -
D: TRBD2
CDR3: CASSFPTGGDLAGGRRQFF
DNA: TGTGCCAGTAGTTTCCCGACAGGGGGGGATCTAGCGGGGGGGAGAAGGCAGTTCTTC

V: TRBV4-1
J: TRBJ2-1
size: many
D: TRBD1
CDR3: CASSRSRDSKNEQFF
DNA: TGCGCCAGCAGCCGATCCCGGGACAGTAAGAATGAGCAGTTCTTC

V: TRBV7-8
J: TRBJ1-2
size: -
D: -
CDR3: CASSFRKGSASYGYTF
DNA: TGTGCCAGCAGCTTCCGTAAGGGGTCAGCAAGCTATGGCTACACCTTC

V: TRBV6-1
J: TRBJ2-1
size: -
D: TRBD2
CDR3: CASSEGLAGGTEFF
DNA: TGTGCCAGCAGTGAAGGACTAGCGGGAGGGACGGAGTTCTTC

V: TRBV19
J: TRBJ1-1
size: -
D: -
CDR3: CASIGGPGSLNTEAFF
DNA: TGTGCCAGTATTGGCGGCCCTGGGAGCCTGAACACTGAAGCTTTCTTT

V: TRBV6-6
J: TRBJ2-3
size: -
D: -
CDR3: CASSYRGTDTQYF
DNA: TGTGCCAGCAGTTACCGGGGAACAGATACGCAGTATTTT

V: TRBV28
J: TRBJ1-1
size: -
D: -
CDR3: CASSSQGRGEAFF
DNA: TGTGCCAGCAGTTCTCAGGGGAGGGGTGAAGCTTTCTTT

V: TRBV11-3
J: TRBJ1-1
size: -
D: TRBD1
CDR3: CASSSGTGNTEAFF
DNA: TGTGCCAGCAGCTCCGGGACAGGTAACACTGAAGCTTTCTTT

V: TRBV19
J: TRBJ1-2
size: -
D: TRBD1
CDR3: CASRETGGGRYGYTF
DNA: TGTGCCAGTAGGGAGACAGGGGGGGGCCGGTATGGCTACACCTTC

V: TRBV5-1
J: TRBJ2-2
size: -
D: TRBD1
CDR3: CASSSGGTGELFF
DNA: TGCGCCAGCAGCTCAGGGGGAACCGGGGAGCTGTTTTTT

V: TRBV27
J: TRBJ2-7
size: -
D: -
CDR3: CASSLSVLDYEQYF
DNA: TGTGCCAGCAGTTTATCGGTTCTAGACTACGAGCAGTACTTC

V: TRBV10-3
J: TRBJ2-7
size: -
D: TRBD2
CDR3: CAISGLAGLPSYEQYF
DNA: TGTGCCATCTCGGGACTAGCGGGATTACCCTCCTACGAGCAGTACTTC

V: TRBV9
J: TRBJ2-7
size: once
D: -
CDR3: CASSAMGAGHDEQYF
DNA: TGTGCCAGCAGCGCGATGGGGGCAGGGCACGACGAGCAGTACTTC